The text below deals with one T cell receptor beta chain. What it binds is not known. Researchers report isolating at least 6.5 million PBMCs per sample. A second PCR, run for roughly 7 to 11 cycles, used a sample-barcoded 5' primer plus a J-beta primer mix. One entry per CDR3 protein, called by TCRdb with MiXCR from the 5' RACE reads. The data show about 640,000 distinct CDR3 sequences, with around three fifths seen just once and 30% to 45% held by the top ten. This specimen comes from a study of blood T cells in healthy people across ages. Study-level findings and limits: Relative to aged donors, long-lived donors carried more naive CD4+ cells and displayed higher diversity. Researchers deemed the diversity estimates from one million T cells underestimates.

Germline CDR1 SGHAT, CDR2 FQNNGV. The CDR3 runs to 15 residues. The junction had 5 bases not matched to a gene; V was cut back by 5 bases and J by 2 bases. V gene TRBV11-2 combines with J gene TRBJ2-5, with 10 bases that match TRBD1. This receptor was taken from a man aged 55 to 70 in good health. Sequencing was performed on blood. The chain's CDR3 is CASSGTGAGQETQYF. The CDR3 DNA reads TGTGCCAGCAGCGGGACAGGGGCTGGACAAGAGACCCAGTACTTC. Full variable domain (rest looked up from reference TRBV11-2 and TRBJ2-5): EAGVAQSPRYKIIEKRQSVAFWCNPISGHATLYWYQQILGQGPKLLIQFQNNGVVDDSQLPKDRFSAERLKGVDSTLKIQPAKLEDSAVYLCASSGTGAGQETQYFGPGTRLLVL.